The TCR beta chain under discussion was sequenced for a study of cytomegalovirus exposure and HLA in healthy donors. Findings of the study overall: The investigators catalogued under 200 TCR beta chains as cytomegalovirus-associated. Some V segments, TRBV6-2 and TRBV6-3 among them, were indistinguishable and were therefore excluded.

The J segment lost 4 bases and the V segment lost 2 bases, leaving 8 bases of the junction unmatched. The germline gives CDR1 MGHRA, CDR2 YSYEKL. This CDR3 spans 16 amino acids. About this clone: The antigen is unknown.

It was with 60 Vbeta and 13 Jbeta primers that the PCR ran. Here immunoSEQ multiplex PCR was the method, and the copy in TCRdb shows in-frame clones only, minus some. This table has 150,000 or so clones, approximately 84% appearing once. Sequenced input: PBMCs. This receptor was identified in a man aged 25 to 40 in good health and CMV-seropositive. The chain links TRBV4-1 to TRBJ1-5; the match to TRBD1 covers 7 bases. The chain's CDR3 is CASSQLSGQRNQPQHF. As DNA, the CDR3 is TGCGCCAGCAGCCAATTATCGGGACAGAGAAATCAGCCCCAGCATTTT.